Listed here is a single T cell receptor (beta chain). Its antigen is currently not known. Base qualities are not recorded, but no much larger clone differs from it by a single base. TCR beta CDR3 regions were sequenced from DNA using the immunoSEQ Assay. From the authors' description of their analysis: T cell density was computed as TCR beta template counts normalized to usable DNA estimated by amplifying housekeeping genes. Using the preseqR package, richness was estimated by extrapolating to 120,000 templates for tissue samples and 400,000 templates for PBMC samples. Clonality was defined by subtracting Pielou's evenness from one. Differential abundance testing on productive amino-acid clonotypes, with a minimum total count of 5 and an alpha of 0.1, was used to identify tissue-enriched TCRs. The Jaccard Index and the Morisita Overlap Index were used to quantify repertoire overlap between compartments. GLIPH grouped TCR beta CDR3s together with public tetramer-defined viral CDR3s, and a viral motif had to include at least three viral sequences and also show V-gene enrichment. The table comes from immuneACCESS by way of TCRdb, which keeps in-frame sequences with V and J called. Part of the clones is missing from these tables; in studies checked, under half for an unresolved V gene and the rest for unknown reasons. V, J and clone size were drawn from that table, and D and trimming were deduced from the DNA. Present in this sample are some 31,000 clones, roughly 78% of which were seen just once. The ten largest account for roughly 31% of the sample.

This record belongs to a study of T cells in localized non-small cell lung cancer (TCRdb year 2020). As for the study more broadly: The study examined T cell repertoires in approximately 240 patients with early-stage NSCLC and compared tumors with uninvolved tumor-adjacent lungs. The cohort consisted of 200 to 250 treatment-naive NSCLC patients whose localized lung tumors had been resected. A mean age of around 66 years was recorded for the NSCLC patients, of whom 129 were male and some 100 were female. Study-level results and caveats: Because the study design was exploratory, TCR variables were selected using unadjusted p-values without false-discovery rate correction. A median of around 50 of the top 100 tumor clones were detected in paired uninvolved adjacent lung, and around 30 of these tumor clones were also found among the top 100 clones of the paired uninvolved adjacent lung. Higher blood T cell density associated with longer overall survival, while higher adjacent-lung clonality associated with shorter survival. The highest T cell clonality was observed in uninvolved tumor-adjacent lung, where clonality exceeded that of tumor, suggesting that antigenic responses were more focused in uninvolved tumor-adjacent lung. Because multi-region tumor sequencing was not done, intratumor heterogeneity could not be ruled out.

At diagnosis, peripheral blood, uninvolved tumor-adjacent lung and tumor were collected and were preserved as a mix of fresh-frozen and FFPE material. For TCR repertoire profiling, blood samples were analyzed in the form of peripheral blood mononuclear cells. The CDR3 spans 17 residues, from the cysteine through the phenylalanine. Only CDR3 DNA remains: 51 bases, in frame from the first base. The junction carries 14 bases between V and J, which are trimmed by 1 base and 4 bases respectively. The germline V gene encodes CDR1 SGHDN and CDR2 FVKESK. Sequences were derived from peripheral blood, sampled before any cancer treatment. In this chain, TRBV14 is recombined with TRBJ2-6; the D gene is possibly TRBD2, with 6 bases matching. This clonotype originated in a male donor aged 60 or over with stage II squamous cell lung carcinoma. CDR3 loop: CASSQAPRGRGANVLTF. The sequenced DNA is TGTGCCAGCAGCCAAGCCCCCCGGGGGAGAGGGGCCAACGTCCTGACTTTC.